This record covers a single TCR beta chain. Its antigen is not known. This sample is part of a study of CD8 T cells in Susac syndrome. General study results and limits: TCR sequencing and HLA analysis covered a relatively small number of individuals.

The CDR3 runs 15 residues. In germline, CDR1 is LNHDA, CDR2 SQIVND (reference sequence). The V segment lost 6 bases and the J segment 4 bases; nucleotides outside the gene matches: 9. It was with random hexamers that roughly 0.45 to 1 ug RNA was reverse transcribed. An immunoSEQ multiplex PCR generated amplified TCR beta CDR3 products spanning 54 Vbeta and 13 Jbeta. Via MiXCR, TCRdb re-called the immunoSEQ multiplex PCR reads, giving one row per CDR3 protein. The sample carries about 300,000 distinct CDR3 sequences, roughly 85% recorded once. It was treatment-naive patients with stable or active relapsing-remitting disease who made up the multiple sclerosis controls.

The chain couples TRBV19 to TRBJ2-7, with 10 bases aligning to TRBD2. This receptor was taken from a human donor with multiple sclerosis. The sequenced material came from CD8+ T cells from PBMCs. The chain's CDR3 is CASRGPLAGRYEQYF. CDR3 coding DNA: TGTGCCAGTAGGGGCCCACTAGCGGGAAGGTACGAGCAGTACTTC.